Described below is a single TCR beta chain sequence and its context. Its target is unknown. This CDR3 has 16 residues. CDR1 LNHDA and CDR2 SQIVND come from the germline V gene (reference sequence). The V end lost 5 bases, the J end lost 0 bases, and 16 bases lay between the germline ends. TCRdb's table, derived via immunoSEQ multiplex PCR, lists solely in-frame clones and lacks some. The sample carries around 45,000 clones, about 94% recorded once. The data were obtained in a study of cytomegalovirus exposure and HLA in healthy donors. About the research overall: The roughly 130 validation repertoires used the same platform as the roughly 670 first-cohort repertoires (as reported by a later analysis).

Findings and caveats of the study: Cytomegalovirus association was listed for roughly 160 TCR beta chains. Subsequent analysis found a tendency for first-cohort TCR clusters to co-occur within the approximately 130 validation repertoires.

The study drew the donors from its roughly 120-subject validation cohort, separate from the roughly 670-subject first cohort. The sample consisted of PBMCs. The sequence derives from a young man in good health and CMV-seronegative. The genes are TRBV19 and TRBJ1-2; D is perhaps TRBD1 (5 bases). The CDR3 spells CASSAVHRSSNYGYTF. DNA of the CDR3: TGTGCCAGTAGTGCGGTCCACAGGAGCTCTAACTATGGCTACACCTTC.